This is a list of T cell receptor beta chains from one sample in a study of OX40 agonist ivuxolimab in advanced cancers. Measured with immunoSEQ multiplex PCR; TCRdb has only the in-frame clones, and not every one. The sample lists about 59,000 clones, around 87% seen once, with 0.37% in the top ten. This specimen was CD4+ or CD8+ T cells sorted from blood, taken in a trial of the OX40 agonist ivuxolimab. All receptors derive from an adult with an advanced solid tumor such as melanoma, head and neck, liver or kidney cancer. CDR3s include the opening cysteine and the closing phenylalanine or tryptophan. D genes are given only for firm matches. Part of the rows lack a size; the others show once, few, many or a class for expanded clones.

cdr3_nt cdr3_aa j_call cdr3_length v_call d_call clone_size
TGTGCCAGCATGACGGCATACTCCTACAATGAGCAGTTCTTC CASMTAYSYNEQFF TRBJ2-1 14 TRBV7-8 . .
TGTGCCTGGAGTGTATTAGAGGGTAGCAATCAGCCCCAGCATTTT CAWSVLEGSNQPQHF TRBJ1-5 15 TRBV30 . .
TGTGCCAGCATCCCCACCGGGACAGGGGGCTGGGGGGAAAAACTGTTTTTT CASIPTGTGGWGEKLFF TRBJ1-4 17 TRBV28 TRBD1 once
TGTGCCAGCAAGGACTCCACATTATCCACAGATACGCAGTATTTT CASKDSTLSTDTQYF TRBJ2-3 15 TRBV2 . few
TGTGCCAGCAGCCAAGATCTTAGAGGGGACACCGGGGAGCTGTTTTTT CASSQDLRGDTGELFF TRBJ2-2 16 TRBV14 . .
TGCGCCAGCAGCCCCCTGGGGGGTCTAAATTCACCCCTCCACTTT CASSPLGGLNSPLHF TRBJ1-6 15 TRBV4-1 . .
TGTGCCAGCAGTTTGAAGGGGGGCAACTATGGCTACACCTTC CASSLKGGNYGYTF TRBJ1-2 14 TRBV27 . .
TGTGCCAGCAGCCCTCCGGCGTCCGGAAACACCATATATTTT CASSPPASGNTIYF TRBJ1-3 14 TRBV7-9 . .
TGTGCCAGCTCACCAACAGAGACCAACAATGAGCAGTTCTTC CASSPTETNNEQFF TRBJ2-1 14 TRBV18 . .
TGTGCCAGCAGTACATCGAGCTCCTATAATTCACCCCTCCACTTT CASSTSSSYNSPLHF TRBJ1-6 15 TRBV6-5 . .
TGTGCCACCAAGATCGGGACAGGGGAAGAGACCCAGTACTTC CATKIGTGEETQYF TRBJ2-5 14 TRBV5-4 TRBD1 .
TGTGCCAGCAAACACACAAACACCGGGGAGCTGTTTTTT CASKHTNTGELFF TRBJ2-2 13 TRBV6-5 . .
TGTGCCAGCTTCACCGGGACGAATTATGAAATGGATGGCTACACCTTC CASFTGTNYEMDGYTF TRBJ1-2 16 TRBV7-9 . .
TGTGCCAGCAGCCAAGGTCCGACAGGGACCTCCTACGAGCAGTACTTC CASSQGPTGTSYEQYF TRBJ2-7 16 TRBV14 TRBD1 .
TGTGCCAGCAGCCGAGGACAGGGTGCAGAAGAGACCCAGTACTTC CASSRGQGAEETQYF TRBJ2-5 15 TRBV11-3 TRBD1 .
TGTGCCAGCAGCTTGGGGGCGGGCCGGAAAATGAACACTGAAGCTTTCTTT CASSLGAGRKMNTEAFF TRBJ1-1 17 TRBV5-4 . .
TGCAGCGTTGAACGTAGGCGGTCAGCCAAAAACATTCAGTACTTC CSVERRRSAKNIQYF TRBJ2-4 15 TRBV29-1 . .
TGTGCCAGCAGCTTAGGTAGCGGGAGGACCGGGGAGCTGTTTTTT CASSLGSGRTGELFF TRBJ2-2 15 TRBV11-2 TRBD2 .
TGTGCCTGGGGTTCCTCGACTAGCCTAACAGATACGCAGTATTTT CAWGSSTSLTDTQYF TRBJ2-3 15 TRBV30 TRBD2 .
TGTGCCAGCAGCTTCGGACAGACGAATGAAAAACTGTTTTTT CASSFGQTNEKLFF TRBJ1-4 14 TRBV11-2 . once
TGTGCCAGCAGTTTACGGTCAGGGACGCAGTATTTT CASSLRSGTQYF TRBJ2-3 12 TRBV28 . .
TGTGCCAGCTACACACCTTACGCGGCAGGCACCCTCTCTAACTATGGCTACACCTTC CASYTPYAAGTLSNYGYTF TRBJ1-2 19 TRBV19 . once
TGTGCCAGCAGTGGCGACAGGCTCGCCATATATTTT CASSGDRLAIYF TRBJ1-3 12 TRBV28 . .
TGCGCCAGCAGCGTACAAGCGGGGGGAGTAGATACGCAGTATTTT CASSVQAGGVDTQYF TRBJ2-3 15 TRBV5-1 TRBD2 .
TGTGCCAGCCTGGAACAGGGGGGAGTTATTCAGCCCCAGCATTTT CASLEQGGVIQPQHF TRBJ1-5 15 TRBV2 TRBD1 .
TGTGCCAGCAAACAGGGTGAGGGCGAGCAGTACTTC CASKQGEGEQYF TRBJ2-7 12 TRBV2 . .
TGTGCCAGCCGGACTAGCGGGAGTCACGAGCAGTACTTC CASRTSGSHEQYF TRBJ2-7 13 TRBV6-5 TRBD2 once
TGTGCCAGCAGAGAGGGACTAGCGGGAGGGCAGAATACGCAGTATTTT CASREGLAGGQNTQYF TRBJ2-3 16 TRBV2 TRBD2 .
TGTGCCAGCAGCAGTATGTCTGGTTATGGCTACACCTTC CASSSMSGYGYTF TRBJ1-2 13 TRBV7-9 . .
TGCAGCGTTAGTCCTGGCTCTGGGGCCAACGTCCTGACTTTC CSVSPGSGANVLTF TRBJ2-6 14 TRBV29-1 . .
TGCGCCAGCAGCTTGGCCAGGGGTGAAAAAGAGACCCAGTACTTC CASSLARGEKETQYF TRBJ2-5 15 TRBV5-1 . .
TGTGCCAGCAGTTACTACGGGGGTACTGAAGCTTTCTTT CASSYYGGTEAFF TRBJ1-1 13 TRBV6-9 . .
TGTGCCAGTAGCAGTTACCGGGACACCGACGGCTATGGCTACACCTTC CASSSYRDTDGYGYTF TRBJ1-2 16 TRBV19 . .
TGCGCCAGCGCTGGAGGAACAGGGGTTACCGGGGAGCTGTTTTTT CASAGGTGVTGELFF TRBJ2-2 15 TRBV5-1 TRBD1 .
TGTGCCAGCAGTACAAACACCGGGGAGCTGTTTTTT CASSTNTGELFF TRBJ2-2 12 TRBV2 . .